This T cell receptor beta chain was observed in a study of shared clonotypes between healthy human individuals. Study-level points and caveats: A handful of donors showed sharing of approximately 5% of naive CD4 clonotypes.

A CD45RA+ naive subset and a CD45RA-negative memory subset were split from CD4+ cells. An assay was performed, and its level was deep. In replicate PCRs of sorted subsets, approximately 210 ng DNA, approximately 32,000 T cell genomes, was used. The assay was immunoSEQ multiplex PCR, and TCRdb's table has in-frame clones only and misses some. The repertoire has more than 850,000 clones, 75% to 80% of them found once; the top ten carry roughly 0.56%. This clone has just a few counts. Its antigen is not known. The sample has other DNA sequences that encode this CDR3 too. CDR1 and CDR2 (germline): SGDLS, YYNGEE. Trimming stripped 0 bases from V and 8 bases from J, with 8 bases between. CDR3 length equals 12 residues.

The TCR comes from a man younger than 35 in good health. Some clones in this sample may be carry-over from other donors' samples. The material sequenced was memory CD4+ T cells from PBMCs. Subset given: CD45RA-negative fraction. This rearrangement joins TRBV9 to TRBJ1-2; the D is unclear. For the CDR3, the DNA is TGTGCCAGCAGCGTAGAGGCAGGCGGCTACACCTTC. Protein sequence: CASSVEAGGYTF.